These 12 T cell receptor beta chains originate from one sample sequenced in a study of OX40 agonist ivuxolimab in advanced cancers. Some clones are missing from TCRdb's copy, which holds only in-frame ones; the method was immunoSEQ multiplex PCR. The sample lists around 110,000 clones, 91% seen once, with roughly 1.2% in the top ten. The specimen was CD4+ or CD8+ T cells sorted from blood, collected in a trial of the OX40 agonist ivuxolimab. These receptors all stem from an adult with an advanced solid tumor such as melanoma, head and neck, liver or kidney cancer.

V gene TRBV19 combines with J gene TRBJ1-2; maybe TRBD1 (5 bases). Germline V gene sequence: CDR1 LNHDA, CDR2 SQIVND (reference sequence). V dropped 5 bases and J dropped 4 bases, with 11 bases sitting between them. The CDR3 has 13 amino acids. The CDR3 loop is CASSFRGGYGYTF. DNA for the CDR3: TGTGCCAGTAGTTTCCGGGGCGGCTATGGCTACACCTTC.

On this clone: Germline is not matched at one junction end, which may reflect a read error. V gene TRBV19 combines with J gene TRBJ2-4; 14 nucleotides line up with TRBD2. CDR3 size: 16 residues. CDR1 and CDR2 from the germline V gene are LNHDA and SQIVND (reference sequence). The CDR3 DNA reads as TGTGTCAGTAGTACAGGGACTAGCGGGAGTAGGAACATTCAGTACTTC. Translation: CVSSTGTSGSRNIQYF.

The V gene is TRBV14, the J gene TRBJ2-1, with 10 bases that match TRBD2. Trimming cost V 1 base and J 2 bases; bases outside gene matches: 8. This CDR3 comprises 18 residues. From germline, CDR1 is SGHDN and CDR2 FVKESK. For the CDR3, the DNA is TGTGCCAGCAGCCAAGTTTGGGCTAGCGGGAGAACCTACAATGAGCAGTTCTTC. Translation gives CASSQVWASGRTYNEQFF. Looking up the rest from reference TRBV14 and TRBJ2-1 gives the full variable domain: EAGVTQFPSHSVIEKGQTVTLRCDPISGHDNLYWYRRVMGKEIKFLLHFVKESKQDESGMPNNRFLAERTGGTYSTLKVQPAELEDSGVYFCASSQVWASGRTYNEQFFGPGTRLTVL.

V usage is TRBV5-1 and J usage is TRBJ1-1, with 8 bases that match TRBD1. The CDR3 contains 16 residues. With V trimmed by 3 bases and J by 4 bases, 11 bases remained unmatched. Germline V gene data show CDR1 as SGHRS and CDR2 as YFSETQ. The CDR3: CASSSISTGGFTEAFF. The CDR3 DNA is TGCGCCAGCAGCTCAATATCTACAGGGGGTTTCACTGAAGCTTTCTTT.

This clone came up once. The chain links TRBV19 to TRBJ1-4; D remains unclear. From germline, CDR1 is LNHDA and CDR2 SQIVND (reference sequence). The CDR3 is 13 residues long. Trimming took off 4 bases at V and 8 bases at J, with 11 bases between the two ends. The CDR3 sequence is CASSRTDLEKLFF. The CDR3 region has the DNA TGTGCCAGTAGTAGAACAGATTTGGAAAAACTGTTTTTT.

The genes are TRBV23-1 and TRBJ2-2; 10 bases agree with TRBD2. Being an ORF, TRBV23-1 has a function that is uncertain. This CDR3 has 17 residues. Unmatched junction bases numbered 6, after V lost 2 bases and J lost 3 bases. The CDR3 loop reads CASSQRKLAGHTGELFF. Here the CDR3 DNA reads TGCGCCAGCAGTCAACGAAAACTAGCGGGACACACCGGGGAGCTGTTTTTT.

This rearrangement joins TRBV7-2 to TRBJ1-4; D remains ambiguous. The V gene's germline CDR1 is SGHTA and CDR2 FQGNSA. This CDR3 is 15 amino acids long. Trimming removed 1 base from V and 0 bases from J, with 6 bases in between. The CDR3 coding sequence is TGTGCCAGCAGCTTAGTGCCCACAACTAATGAAAAACTGTTTTTT. Translating gives CASSLVPTTNEKLFF.

The chain carries TRBV6-1 and TRBJ2-3, with TRBD2 matching 8 bases. The germline CDR1 and CDR2 sequences are MNHNS and SASEGT. Germline trimming cut 0 bases from V and 6 bases from J; bases unmatched to any gene: 11. There are 17 residues in the CDR3. The CDR3 loop is CASSEALPAGVSDTQYF. The CDR3 DNA reads as TGTGCCAGCAGTGAAGCGCTCCCAGCGGGAGTCTCCGATACGCAGTATTTT.

Only one count was recorded for this clone. CDR3: CASSSGGSSYEQYF. The DNA of the CDR3 is TGCGCCAGCAGCTCCGGGGGGAGCTCCTACGAGCAGTACTTC. V is TRBV5-1 and J is TRBJ2-7, with 7 bases fitting TRBD2. With V trimmed by 3 bases and J by 0 bases, 3 bases remained unmatched. Germline lookup yields CDR1 SGHRS and CDR2 YFSETQ. The CDR3 is 14 amino acids.

CDR3 in DNA: TGCGCCAGCAGCCGTCAGGGTAATGAGCAGTTCTTC. It is translated as CASSRQGNEQFF. The chain employs TRBV5-1 and TRBJ2-1, with D possibly TRBD1 on 5 matching bases. Trimming stripped 4 bases from V and 7 bases from J, with 9 bases between. The length of the CDR3 is 12 residues. The germline CDR1 and CDR2 sequences are SGHRS and YFSETQ.

This clone has a single count. The chain employs TRBV10-3 and TRBJ2-2, with 9 nucleotides matching TRBD1. This CDR3 is built from 15 residues. J gave up 4 bases and V 6 bases, and 6 bases lay outside the gene matches. Germline-derived CDR1 and CDR2 are ENHRY and SYGVKD. The CDR3 DNA reads TGTGCCATCAGCTCCGGGACAGGGCGCACCGGGGAGCTGTTTTTT. Its translation: CAISSGTGRTGELFF.

V and J are TRBV5-1 and TRBJ1-2; D possibly corresponds to TRBD1 (6 bases). Between the trimmed V and J ends, which lost 2 bases and 3 bases, there was a span of 20 bases. The CDR3 is 17 amino acids. Looked up from germline, CDR1 is SGHRS and CDR2 is YFSETQ. CDR3 protein: CASSFFWVTGRDYGYTF. The CDR3 nucleotides read TGCGCCAGCAGCTTTTTTTGGGTTACAGGGAGAGACTATGGCTACACCTTC.